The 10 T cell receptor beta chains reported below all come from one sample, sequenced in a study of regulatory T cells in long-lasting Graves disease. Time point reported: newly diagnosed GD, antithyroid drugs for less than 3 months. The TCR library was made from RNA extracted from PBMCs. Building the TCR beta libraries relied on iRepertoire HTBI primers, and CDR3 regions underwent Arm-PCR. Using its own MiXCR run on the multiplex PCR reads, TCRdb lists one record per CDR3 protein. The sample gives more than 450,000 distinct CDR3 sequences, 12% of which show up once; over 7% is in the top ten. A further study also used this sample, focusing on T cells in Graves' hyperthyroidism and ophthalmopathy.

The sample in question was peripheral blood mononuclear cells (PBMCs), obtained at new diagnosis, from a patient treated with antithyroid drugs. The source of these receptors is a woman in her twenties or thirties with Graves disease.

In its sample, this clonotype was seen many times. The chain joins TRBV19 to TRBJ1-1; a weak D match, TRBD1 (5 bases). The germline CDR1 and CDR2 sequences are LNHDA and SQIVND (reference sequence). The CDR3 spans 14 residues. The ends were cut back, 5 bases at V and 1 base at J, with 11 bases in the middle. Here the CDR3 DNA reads TGTGCCAGTAGTCGGGGGATGGCGAACACTGAAGCTTTCTTT. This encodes CASSRGMANTEAFF.

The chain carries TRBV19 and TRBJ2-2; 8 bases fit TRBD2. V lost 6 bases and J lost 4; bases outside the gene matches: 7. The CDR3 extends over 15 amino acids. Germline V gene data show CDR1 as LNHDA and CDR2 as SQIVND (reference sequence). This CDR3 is CASRLGRVATGELFF. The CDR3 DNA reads TGTGCCAGTAGACTCGGGAGGGTAGCCACCGGGGAGCTGTTTTTT.

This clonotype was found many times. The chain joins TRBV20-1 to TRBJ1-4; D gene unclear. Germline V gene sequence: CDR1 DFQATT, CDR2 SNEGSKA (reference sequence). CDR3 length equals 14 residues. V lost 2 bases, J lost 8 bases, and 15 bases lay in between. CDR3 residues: CSARKAGRAEKLFF. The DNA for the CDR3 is TGCAGTGCTAGAAAGGCCGGTAGGGCCGAAAAACTGTTTTTT.

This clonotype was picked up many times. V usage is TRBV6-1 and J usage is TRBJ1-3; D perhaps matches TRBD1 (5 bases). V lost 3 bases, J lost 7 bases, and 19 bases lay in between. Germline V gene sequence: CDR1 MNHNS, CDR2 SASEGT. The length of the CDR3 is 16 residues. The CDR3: CASSEVWDRRSNTIYF. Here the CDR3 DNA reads TGTGCCAGCAGTGAGGTTTGGGACCGTCGGTCGAACACCATATATTTT.

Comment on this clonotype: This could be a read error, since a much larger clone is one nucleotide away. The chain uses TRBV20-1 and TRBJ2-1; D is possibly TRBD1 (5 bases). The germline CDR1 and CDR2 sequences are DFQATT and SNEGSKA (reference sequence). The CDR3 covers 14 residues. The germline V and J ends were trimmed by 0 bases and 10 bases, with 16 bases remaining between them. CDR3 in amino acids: CSARDPNDSYEQFF. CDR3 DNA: TGCAGTGCTAGAGATCCGAACGACAGCTACGAGCAGTTCTTC.

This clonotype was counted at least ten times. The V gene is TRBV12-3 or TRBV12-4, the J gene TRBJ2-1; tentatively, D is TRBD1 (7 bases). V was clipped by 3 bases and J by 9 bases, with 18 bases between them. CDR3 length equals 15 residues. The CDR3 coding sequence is TGTGCCAGCAGTTTTGCTCCAAACAGGGGAGGTGAGCAGTTCTTC. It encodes CASSFAPNRGGEQFF.

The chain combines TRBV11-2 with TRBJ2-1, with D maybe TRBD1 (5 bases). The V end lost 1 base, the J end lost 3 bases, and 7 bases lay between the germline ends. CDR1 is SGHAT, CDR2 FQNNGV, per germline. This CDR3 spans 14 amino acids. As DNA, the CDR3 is TGTGCCAGCAGCTTAGCAGGGTACTACAATGAGCAGTTCTTC. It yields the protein CASSLAGYYNEQFF. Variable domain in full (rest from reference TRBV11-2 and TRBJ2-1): EAGVAQSPRYKIIEKRQSVAFWCNPISGHATLYWYQQILGQGPKLLIQFQNNGVVDDSQLPKDRFSAERLKGVDSTLKIQPAKLEDSAVYLCASSLAGYYNEQFFGPGTRLTVL.

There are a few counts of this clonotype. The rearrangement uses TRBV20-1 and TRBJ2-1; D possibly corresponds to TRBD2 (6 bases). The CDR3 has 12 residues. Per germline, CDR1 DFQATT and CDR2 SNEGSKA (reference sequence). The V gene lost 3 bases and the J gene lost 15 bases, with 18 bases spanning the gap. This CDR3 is CSASGTGTEGFF. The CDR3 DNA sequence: TGCAGTGCTAGTGGGACCGGGACTGAGGGGTTCTTC.

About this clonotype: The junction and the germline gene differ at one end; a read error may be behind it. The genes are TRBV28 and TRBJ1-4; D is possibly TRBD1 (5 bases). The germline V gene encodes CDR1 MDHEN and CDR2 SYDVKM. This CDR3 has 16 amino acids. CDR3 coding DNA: TGTGCCAGCAGTTGGGGCGGAAGTGGGATTAATGAAAAACTGTTTTTC. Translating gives CASSWGGSGINEKLFF.

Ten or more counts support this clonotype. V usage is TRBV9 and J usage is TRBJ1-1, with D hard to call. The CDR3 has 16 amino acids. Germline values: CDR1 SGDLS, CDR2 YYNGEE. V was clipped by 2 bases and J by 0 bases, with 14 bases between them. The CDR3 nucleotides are TGTGCCAGCAGCGTGTCCCCAGGAAGAATGAACACTGAAGCTTTCTTT. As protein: CASSVSPGRMNTEAFF.